The clone carrying this TCR beta chain has just a few counts. CDR1 is SGHVS and CDR2 is FQNEAQ in the germline V gene. This CDR3 is 15 amino acids long. V was shortened by 4 bases and J by 5 bases, with 17 bases between the two germline ends. The data were taken from a study of blood T cell repertoires in COVID-19. As for the study in general: Collection of acute and convalescent COVID-19 samples took place in the United States, Italy and Spain. The cDNA or gDNA used as material had been derived from T cells, B-cell-depleted T cells, or PBMCs.

Source study methods: Reference gene primer amplification gave estimated nucleated cell counts. Data came from immunoSEQ multiplex PCR; TCRdb stores just in-frame clones and leaves some out. From that table come the V and J calls and clone size; the DNA was used to work out D and trimming. The sample consists of about 160,000 clones, roughly 72% of them appearing once. The rearrangement uses TRBV7-8 and TRBJ1-2, with D possibly matching TRBD1 (5 bases). The sample taken for sequencing was peripheral blood. The clonotype originates from a woman older than 75 with acute or convalescent COVID-19. CDR3 bases: TGTGCCAGCAGCTCCACCGCGTCAGGGATTTATGGCTACACCTTC. It translates to CASSSTASGIYGYTF.